Given below is one TCR beta chain in context. The target antigen is unknown. The CDR3 loop spans 17 amino acids. The V gene end was trimmed by 1 base and the J gene end by 0 bases; junction bases not matched to a gene: 5. Per the germline V gene, CDR1 is LGHNA and CDR2 is YNFKEQ. The sample belongs to a study of blood T cells in healthy people across ages. General study points: Diversity estimated from one million T cells was considered an underestimate. Long-lived donors carried more naive CD4+ cells and greater diversity than aged donors. Unsorted PBMCs blocked a conclusive comparison of naive and antigen-experienced cells.

The draw of peripheral blood yielded roughly 9.4 milliliters from each donor. The authors ran a second PCR of about 6 to 11 cycles using a sample-barcoded 5' primer and a J-beta primer mix. TCRdb passed the 5' RACE reads through MiXCR, listing each CDR3 protein once. The table includes about a million distinct CDR3 sequences, around 48% detected once. The genes are TRBV4-2 and TRBJ1-5, with 8 bases that match TRBD1. The source is a man aged 25-45 years in good health. The sequenced sample consisted of blood. The DNA of the CDR3 is TGTGCCAGCAGCCAAGGACAGGGGCGAGATAGCAATCAGCCCCAGCATTTT. This sequence encodes CASSQGQGRDSNQPQHF.